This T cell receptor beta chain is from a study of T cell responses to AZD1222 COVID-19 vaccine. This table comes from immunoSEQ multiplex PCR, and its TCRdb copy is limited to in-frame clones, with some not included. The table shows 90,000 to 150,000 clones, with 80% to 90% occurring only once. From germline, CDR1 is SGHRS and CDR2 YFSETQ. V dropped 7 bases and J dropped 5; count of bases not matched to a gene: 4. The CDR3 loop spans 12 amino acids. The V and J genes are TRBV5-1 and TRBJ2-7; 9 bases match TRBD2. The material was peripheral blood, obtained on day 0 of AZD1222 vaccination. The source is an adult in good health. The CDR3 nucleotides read TGCGCCAGCGCGGGGGGGAGGGACGAGCAGTACTTC. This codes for CASAGGRDEQYF. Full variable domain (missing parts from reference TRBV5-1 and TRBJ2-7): KAGVTQTPRYLIKTRGQQVTLSCSPISGHRSVSWYQQTPGQGLQFLFEYFSETQRNKGNFPGRFSGRQFSNSRSEMNVSTLELGDSALYLCASAGGRDEQYFGPGTRLTVT.